The 30 T cell receptor beta chains given below trace back to one sample, sequenced in a study of early T cells in non-severe SARS-CoV-2 infection. Each CDR3 protein is one row after TCRdb ran MiXCR on the 5' RACE reads. The sample holds 70,000 or so distinct CDR3 sequences, 12% seen once. The sequenced material came from whole blood. The receptors were sampled from an adult who was a healthcare worker with PCR-confirmed SARS-CoV-2 infection or an uninfected control (not recorded which).

This clonotype was counted a few times. The chain has TRBV7-3 and TRBJ2-2; D is ambiguous. Per the germline V gene, CDR1 is SGHTA and CDR2 is FQGTGA. CDR3 size: 16 residues. Trimming left V 5 bases short and J 6 bases short, with 19 bases between. CDR3: CASSRSPDPLPGELFF. The CDR3 DNA reads TGTGCCAGCAGCCGTTCACCGGACCCCCTTCCCGGGGAGCTGTTTTTT.

The gene calls are TRBV6-1 and TRBJ2-7, with 9 bases fitting TRBD1. Trimming at V came to 6 bases and at J to 9 bases, leaving 12 bases not matched to a gene. Germline CDR1 and CDR2: MNHNS and SASEGT. There are 14 residues in the CDR3. CDR3 sequence (DNA): TGTGCCAGCAGGTCTCCGGGACAGGGAATTAGGCAGTACTTC. Translation gives CASRSPGQGIRQYF.

This clonotype was recorded many times. The V and J genes are TRBV5-1 and TRBJ2-1, with 11 bases lining up with TRBD1. Per the germline V gene, CDR1 is SGHRS and CDR2 is YFSETQ. The CDR3 spans 14 residues. The J segment lost 8 bases and the V segment lost 3 bases, leaving 4 bases of the junction unmatched. Here the CDR3 DNA reads TGCGCCAGCAGCTCGGGACAGGGGGAACATGAGCAGTTCTTC. It yields the protein CASSSGQGEHEQFF.

This clonotype was picked up a small number of times. The DNA of the CDR3 is TGTGCCTGGAGTCCACCGAAGGGGGCGACCGGGGAGCTGTTTTTT. It codes for CAWSPPKGATGELFF. This chain joins TRBV30 and TRBJ2-2; 7 bases fit TRBD1. This CDR3 is 15 amino acids long. With 2 bases clipped from V and 5 bases from J, the junction kept 8 bases outside the gene matches. Germline CDR1 and CDR2: GTSNPN and SVGIG (reference sequence).

The V gene is TRBV6-5, the J gene TRBJ1-2; 7 bases are a match to TRBD1. The germline CDR1 and CDR2 sequences are MNHEY and SVGAGI. Trimming cost V 5 bases and J 6 bases; bases outside gene matches: 3. The CDR3 is 12 amino acids. The CDR3 here is CASSPQGDGYTF. For the CDR3, the DNA is TGTGCCAGCAGTCCCCAGGGGGATGGCTACACCTTC.

The genes are TRBV15 and TRBJ2-7; 8 nucleotides match TRBD1. CDR1 LNHNV and CDR2 YYDKDF come from the germline V gene (reference sequence). Trimming cost V 0 bases and J 7 bases; bases outside gene matches: 8. The length of the CDR3 is 15 residues. Written as DNA, the CDR3 is TGTGCCACCAGCAGAGAACCTCAGGGGGCGGGAGAGCAGTACTTC. Protein sequence: CATSREPQGAGEQYF.

This clonotype was seen many times. The rearrangement uses TRBV7-6 and TRBJ2-5; D gene unclear. The V and J ends lost 2 bases and 4 bases respectively, with 5 bases between them. The CDR3 consists of 12 residues. Germline V gene lookup returns CDR1 SGHVS and CDR2 FNYEAQ. CDR3 coding DNA: TGTGCCAGCAGCTTATCTCTAGAGACCCAGTACTTC. Its translation: CASSLSLETQYF. Filled out from reference TRBV7-6 and TRBJ2-5, the complete variable domain reads GAGVSQSPRYKVTKRGQDVALRCDPISGHVSLYWYRQALGQGPEFLTYFNYEAQQDKSGLPNDRFSAERPEGSISTLTIQRTEQRDSAMYRCASSLSLETQYFGPGTRLLVL.

V and J are TRBV27 and TRBJ2-3; TRBD2 might be the D (6 bases). V shed 4 bases and J shed 7 bases, with 27 bases lying between them. This CDR3 is 18 amino acids long. In germline, CDR1 is MNHEY, CDR2 SMNVEV (reference sequence). The CDR3 loop is CASSSGTPVGTWAYTQYF. CDR3 sequence (DNA): TGTGCCAGCAGTTCCGGGACTCCCGTCGGAACATGGGCCTATACGCAGTATTTT.

The chain uses TRBV7-8 and TRBJ1-3, with D possibly being TRBD1 (5 bases). CDR1 is SGHVS and CDR2 is FQNEAQ in the germline V gene. Trimming took off 1 base at V and 4 bases at J, with 17 bases between the two ends. CDR3 length: 17 residues. The CDR3, as DNA: TGTGCCAGCAGCTTAGAAGGGCCTCAGGGTAGGGGAAACACCATATATTTT. Amino acid sequence: CASSLEGPQGRGNTIYF.

This clonotype was observed at least ten times. The chain recombines TRBV15 with TRBJ2-1, with 11 bases identical to TRBD2. With V trimmed by 5 bases and J by 9 bases, 12 bases remained unmatched. The V gene's germline CDR1 is LNHNV and CDR2 YYDKDF (reference sequence). This CDR3 is 16 amino acids long. The CDR3 reads CATSSRTSGSIGEQFF. CDR3 bases: TGTGCCACCAGCTCTAGGACTAGCGGGTCTATCGGTGAGCAGTTCTTC. The whole variable domain, filled in from reference TRBV15 and TRBJ2-1, reads DAMVIQNPRYQVTQFGKPVTLSCSQTLNHNVMYWYQQKSSQAPKLLFHYYDKDFNNEADTPDNFQSRRPNTSFCFLDIRSPGLGDTAMYLCATSSRTSGSIGEQFFGPGTRLTVL.

The rearrangement links TRBV19 to TRBJ2-3, with a possible D match to TRBD2 (7 bases). The CDR3 has 15 residues. Looked up from germline, CDR1 is LNHDA and CDR2 is SQIVND (reference sequence). Trimming removed 5 bases at V and 5 bases at J, with 17 bases between. CDR3 DNA: TGTGCCAGTAGTGCTCTACAGGGAGGGGGAGATACGCAGTATTTT. Protein sequence: CASSALQGGGDTQYF. Filled out from reference TRBV19 and TRBJ2-3, the complete variable domain reads DGGITQSPKYLFRKEGQNVTLSCEQNLNHDAMYWYRQDPGQGLRLIYYSQIVNDFQKGDIAEGYSVSREKKESFPLTVTSAQKNPTAFYLCASSALQGGGDTQYFGPGTRLTVL.

This clonotype was seen a handful of times. This sequence joins TRBV5-1 and TRBJ1-2; no definite D call. Germline lookup yields CDR1 SGHRS and CDR2 YFSETQ. The length of the CDR3 is 14 residues. V lost 0 bases to trimming and J lost 4 bases, with 10 bases between them. The CDR3 reads CASSLEGSSYGYTF. CDR3 coding DNA: TGCGCCAGCAGCTTGGAAGGCTCTAGCTATGGCTACACCTTC.

The genes are TRBV9 and TRBJ1-2; 7 bases align to TRBD1. V dropped 1 base and J dropped 2; count of bases not matched to a gene: 2. Germline values: CDR1 SGDLS, CDR2 YYNGEE. The CDR3 has 14 amino acids. The CDR3 nucleotides are TGTGCCAGCAGCGTATGGGGACAGAACTATGGCTACACCTTC. Translating gives CASSVWGQNYGYTF.

This clonotype was detected ten times or more. At one end the junction does not follow the germline gene, possibly because of a read error. The chain joins TRBV6-1 to TRBJ1-1, with a possible D match to TRBD1 (5 bases). Looked up from germline, CDR1 is MNHNS and CDR2 is SASEGT. CDR3 size: 17 residues. CDR3 in DNA: TGTGCCAGCAGTGTAACTACCCGGGGCCCCATGAACACTGAAGTTTTCTTT. It yields the protein CASSVTTRGPMNTEVFF.

This CDR3 is CASIYAWGDTQYF. CDR3 DNA sequence: TGTGCCAGCATCTACGCCTGGGGAGATACGCAGTATTTT. V gene TRBV7-9 combines with J gene TRBJ2-3, with unresolved D. The CDR3 is 13 residues long. From germline, CDR1 is SEHNR and CDR2 FQNEAQ (reference sequence). V lost 7 bases and J lost 5, with 13 bases in between.

This clonotype was detected only a few times. J is TRBJ2-5 and V is TRBV12-3 or TRBV12-4; no definite D call. CDR3 size: 12 residues. V shed 5 bases and J shed 5 bases, with 9 bases lying between them. In DNA, the CDR3 is TGTGCCAGCAGTGTGATTCAGGAGACCCAGTACTTC. Translated: CASSVIQETQYF.

This clonotype was picked up a small number of times. This rearrangement joins TRBV29-1 to TRBJ1-2, with D perhaps TRBD1 (5 bases). Germline-derived CDR1 and CDR2 are SQVTM and ANQGSEA. Trimming removed 6 bases at V and 6 bases at J, with 11 bases between. The CDR3 runs 11 residues. The CDR3 sequence is CSVEPGHGYTF. CDR3 coding DNA: TGCAGCGTGGAACCGGGGCATGGCTACACCTTC.

This chain joins TRBV6-2 or TRBV6-3 and TRBJ1-2; D unresolved. There are 11 residues in the CDR3. Germline V gives CDR1 MNHEY, CDR2 SVGEGT. V lost 6 bases, J lost 7 bases, and 9 bases lay in between. The CDR3 DNA sequence: TGTGCCAGCAGGGCCGGTCGTGGCTACACCTTC. Protein sequence: CASRAGRGYTF.

This clonotype showed up many times. J is TRBJ1-6 and V is TRBV11-2; no reliable D call. The CDR3 extends over 14 amino acids. V gave up 4 bases and J gave up 0 bases, with 4 bases separating them. Germline V CDR1 and CDR2: SGHAT, FQNNGV. The chain's CDR3 is CASSWGSYNSPLHF. The CDR3, as DNA: TGTGCCAGCAGCTGGGGCTCCTATAATTCACCCCTCCACTTT.

The chain is built from TRBV20-1 and TRBJ2-7; TRBD1 matches 8 bases. The CDR3 runs to 13 residues. The germline CDR1 and CDR2 sequences are DFQATT and SNEGSKA (reference sequence). The V and J ends lost 6 bases and 5 bases, in that order; junction bases with no gene match: 9. CDR3 bases: TGCAGTGCACCGGACAGGGTAACGGACGAGCAGTACTTC. Its translation: CSAPDRVTDEQYF.

This clonotype was recorded many times. The V gene is TRBV30, the J gene TRBJ1-1, with D perhaps TRBD1 (6 bases). CDR1 GTSNPN and CDR2 SVGIG come from the germline V gene (reference sequence). The CDR3 is 12 residues long. The V gene lost 8 bases and the J gene lost 1 base, with 11 bases spanning the gap. The DNA of the CDR3 is TGTGCCGCGGGACACCCGAACACTGAAGCTTTCTTT. The encoded protein is CAAGHPNTEAFF. Together with reference TRBV30 and TRBJ1-1, the CDR3 gives the full variable domain: SQTIHQWPATLVQPVGSPLSLECTVEGTSNPNLYWYRQAAGRGLQLLFYSVGIGQISSEVPQNLSASRPQDRQFILSSKKLLLSDSGFYLCAAGHPNTEAFFGQGTRLTVV.

In this sample, this clonotype turned up many times. The chain uses TRBV3-1 and TRBJ2-1, with 14 bases that match TRBD2. The V segment lost 4 bases and the J segment 3 bases; nucleotides outside the gene matches: 8. The CDR3 sequence is 18 residues long. Germline-derived CDR1 and CDR2 are LGHDT and YNNKEL (reference sequence). CDR3 nucleotide sequence: TGTGCCAGCAGCCCCGCGCGGACTAGCGGGGGGAGCTACAATGAGCAGTTCTTC. Its protein is CASSPARTSGGSYNEQFF.

This clonotype was counted only a few times. The rearrangement links TRBV7-2 to TRBJ2-7; TRBD1 is a possible D gene (6 bases). Trimming took 3 bases from V and 3 from J, leaving 27 bases between them. The CDR3 has 19 amino acids. Per germline, CDR1 SGHTA and CDR2 FQGNSA. As DNA, the CDR3 is TGTGCCAGCAGCTTCGCACCCCCGGCTAACAGGGTCTATCGCTACGAGCAGTACTTC. It encodes CASSFAPPANRVYRYEQYF.

In this sample, this clonotype turned up a few times. The chain has TRBV27 and TRBJ1-6; 9 bases map to TRBD1. The CDR3 totals 17 residues. The germline gives CDR1 MNHEY, CDR2 SMNVEV (reference sequence). J was trimmed by 6 bases and V by 2 bases; bases with no gene match: 8. CDR3 bases: TGTGCCAGCAGTTTAACCCCGGGACAGGGCGTTAATTCACCCCTCCACTTT. This codes for CASSLTPGQGVNSPLHF.

The genes are TRBV6-1 and TRBJ2-1, with D possibly TRBD2 on 6 matching bases. The V end lost 2 bases, the J end lost 0 bases, and 17 bases lay between the germline ends. CDR3 size: 18 residues. Germline V gene lookup returns CDR1 MNHNS and CDR2 SASEGT. CDR3 DNA: TGTGCCAGCAGTGAACGGGGGTGGCGGACAAGCTCCTACAATGAGCAGTTCTTC. Its translation is CASSERGWRTSSYNEQFF.

This clonotype was seen at least ten times. J is TRBJ2-1 and V is TRBV6-2 or TRBV6-3; 7 bases are shared with TRBD2. Germline CDR1 and CDR2: MNHEY and SVGEGT. The CDR3 length is 20 residues. V trimming: 5 bases; J trimming: 7 bases; junction bases outside the gene matches: 26. CDR3 sequence (DNA): TGTGCCAGCAGTAAATGGAACCTAGCGGTGCTTCGATGGGTACAGAATGAGCAGTTCTTC. Translating it yields CASSKWNLAVLRWVQNEQFF.

V gene TRBV9 combines with J gene TRBJ1-6, with TRBD1 as a possible D gene (5 bases). The CDR3 consists of 14 residues. V was cut by 4 bases and J by 8 bases, with 13 bases left in between. Germline V gene data show CDR1 as SGDLS and CDR2 as YYNGEE. The DNA of the CDR3 is TGTGCCAGCAGCTTAGACAGTAGTTATTCACCCCTCCACTTT. Residues: CASSLDSSYSPLHF. The whole variable domain, filled in from reference TRBV9 and TRBJ1-6, reads DSGVTQTPKHLITATGQRVTLRCSPRSGDLSVYWYQQSLDQGLQFLIQYYNGEERAKGNILERFSAQQFPDLHSELNLSSLELGDSALYFCASSLDSSYSPLHFGNGTRLTVT.

The V call is TRBV3-1, the J call TRBJ2-3; D ambiguous. This CDR3 is 12 amino acids long. V gave up 0 bases and J gave up 7 bases, with 5 bases separating them. Germline V lookup: CDR1 LGHDT, CDR2 YNNKEL (reference sequence). In DNA, the CDR3 is TGTGCCAGCAGCCAAGATCTCAATACGCAGTATTTT. It encodes CASSQDLNTQYF.

The V call is TRBV11-2, the J call TRBJ2-6; D is unclear. The CDR3 extends over 14 amino acids. The germline V and J ends were trimmed by 5 bases and 1 base, with 6 bases remaining between them. Per the germline V gene, CDR1 is SGHAT and CDR2 is FQNNGV. The CDR3 DNA sequence: TGTGCCAGCAGCACAGCTTCTGGGGCCAACGTCCTGACTTTC. Protein sequence: CASSTASGANVLTF.

This clonotype showed up many times. This rearrangement joins TRBV6-4 to TRBJ1-6, with D perhaps matching TRBD1 (5 bases). V gave up 3 bases and J gave up 7 bases, with 10 bases separating them. Germline CDR1 and CDR2: MRHNA and SNTAGT. The CDR3 length is 14 residues. DNA of the CDR3: TGTGCCAGCAGTGAGGGGCAAGGGAATTCACCCCTCCACTTT. The encoded protein is CASSEGQGNSPLHF.